This T cell receptor (beta chain) was identified in a study of PD-1 blockade in classical Hodgkin lymphoma. The sample holds one count of this clone. Its antigen is unidentified. All the patients suffered relapse after autologous stem cell transplantation, and brentuximab vedotin exposure differed. Best overall response was complete response, partial response or progressive disease in these relapsed/refractory classical Hodgkin lymphoma patients. Study results and limitations: The study reported lower baseline TCR diversity in newly diagnosed patients than in healthy donors. No one has yet defined what causes the repertoire differences, which may be disease activity or prior therapy. Lower baseline TCR diversity marked trial partial responders and progressors.

V shed 1 base, J shed 7 bases, and the junction held 4 bases outside the gene matches. This CDR3 has 14 residues. The germline V gene encodes CDR1 ENHRY and CDR2 SYGVKD. The table came from immunoSEQ multiplex PCR; TCRdb's copy has only in-frame clones and leaves some out. The table includes nearly 100,000 clones, 75% to 90% detected once. The chain joins TRBV10-3 to TRBJ1-2; the match to TRBD1 covers 9 bases. Sequencing was performed on peripheral blood mononuclear cells (PBMCs), taken at baseline. This clonotype was sampled from a human donor with classical Hodgkin lymphoma. CDR3: CAISELGQGGGYTF. The CDR3 DNA reads TGTGCCATCAGTGAGTTGGGACAGGGAGGTGGCTACACCTTC.